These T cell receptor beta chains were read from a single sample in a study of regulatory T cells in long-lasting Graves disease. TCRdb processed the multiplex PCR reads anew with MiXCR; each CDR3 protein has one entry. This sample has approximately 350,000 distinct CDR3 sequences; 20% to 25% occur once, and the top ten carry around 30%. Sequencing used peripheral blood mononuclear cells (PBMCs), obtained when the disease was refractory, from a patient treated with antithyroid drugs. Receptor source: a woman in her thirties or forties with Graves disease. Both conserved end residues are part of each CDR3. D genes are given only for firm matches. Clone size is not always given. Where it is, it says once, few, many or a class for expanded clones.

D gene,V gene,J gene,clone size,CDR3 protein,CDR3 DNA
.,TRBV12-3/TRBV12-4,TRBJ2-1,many,CASRGVGYNEQFF,TGTGCCAGCAGGGGGGTCGGGTACAATGAGCAGTTCTTC
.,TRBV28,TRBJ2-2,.,CASSTDFLGANTGELFF,TGTGCCAGCAGTACCGACTTCTTGGGGGCAAACACCGGGGAGCTGTTTTTT
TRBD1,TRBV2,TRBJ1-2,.,CASTPGQGNYGYTF,TGTGCCAGCACCCCGGGACAGGGAAACTATGGCTACACCTTC
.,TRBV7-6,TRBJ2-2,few,CASSLWDGPTGELFF,TGTGCCAGCAGCTTATGGGACGGTCCTACCGGGGAGCTGTTTTTT
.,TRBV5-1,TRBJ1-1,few,CASSFMDVDTEAFF,TGCGCCAGCAGCTTCATGGACGTGGACACTGAAGCTTTCTTT
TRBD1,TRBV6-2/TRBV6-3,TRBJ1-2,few,CASSYSTGGQYGYTF,TGTGCCAGCAGTTACTCGACAGGGGGCCAGTATGGCTACACCTTC
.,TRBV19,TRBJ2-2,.,CASRSRTGELFF,TGTGCCAGTAGAAGTAGGACCGGGGAGCTGTTTTTT
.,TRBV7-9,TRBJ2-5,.,CASSLFLEPRGETQYF,TGTGCCAGCAGCTTATTTCTGGAGCCGCGCGGGGAGACCCAGTACTTC
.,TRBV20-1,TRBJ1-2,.,CSAQYNYGYTF,TGCAGTGCACAATATAACTATGGCTACACCTTC
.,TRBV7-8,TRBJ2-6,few,CASSFLKVPGLVAGANVLTF,TGTGCCAGCAGCTTTTTAAAGGTTCCGGGCTTAGTGGCTGGGGCCAACGTCCTGACTTTC
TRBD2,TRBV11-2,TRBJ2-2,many,CASSLVASGRRYTGELFF,TGTGCCAGCAGCTTAGTAGCTAGCGGGAGGCGGTACACCGGGGAGCTGTTTTTT
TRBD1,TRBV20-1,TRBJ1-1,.,CSAITGGLGYTEAFF,TGCAGTGCGATTACAGGGGGATTGGGGTACACTGAAGCTTTCTTT
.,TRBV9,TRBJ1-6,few,CASSGYRVNSPLHF,TGTGCCAGCAGCGGGTACAGGGTTAATTCACCCCTCCACTTT
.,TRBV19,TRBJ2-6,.,CASTDRSGANVLTF,TGTGCCAGTACGGACAGATCTGGGGCCAACGTCCTGACTTTC
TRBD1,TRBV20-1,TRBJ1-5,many,CSADRVGQPQHF,TGCAGTGCTGACAGGGTGGGGCAGCCCCAGCATTTT
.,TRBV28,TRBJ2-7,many,CASQGSGYEQYF,TGTGCCAGTCAGGGGAGCGGCTACGAGCAGTACTTC
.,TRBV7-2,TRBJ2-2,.,CASSLSHGADTGELFF,TGTGCCAGCAGCTTATCACACGGGGCCGACACCGGGGAGCTGTTTTTT
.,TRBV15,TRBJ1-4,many,CATAMGYSTNEKLFF,TGTGCCACCGCCATGGGGTACTCAACTAATGAAAAACTGTTTTTT
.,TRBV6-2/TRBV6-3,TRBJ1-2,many,CASSYSGTPSAGYTF,TGTGCCAGCAGTTACTCAGGGACGCCTTCTGCTGGCTACACCTTC
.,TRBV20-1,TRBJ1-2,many,CSASYQGFDGYTF,TGCAGTGCTAGCTATCAGGGCTTCGATGGCTACACCTTC
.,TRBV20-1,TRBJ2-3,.,CSARDSGPDTQYF,TGCAGTGCTAGGGACAGCGGCCCAGATACGCAGTATTTT
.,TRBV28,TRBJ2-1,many,CASSRRSYSNEQFF,TGTGCCAGCAGTAGGAGGTCTTATTCCAATGAGCAGTTCTTC
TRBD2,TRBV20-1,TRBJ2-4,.,CSARARAGVKNIQYF,TGCAGTGCTAGAGCCCGGGCGGGGGTCAAAAACATTCAGTACTTC
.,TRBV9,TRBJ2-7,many,CASSVGAGNYEQYF,TGTGCCAGCAGCGTAGGGGCGGGAAACTACGAGCAGTACTTC
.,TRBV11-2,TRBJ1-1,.,CASSLDRLQDAFF,TGTGCCAGCAGCTTAGATAGATTGCAAGATGCTTTCTTT
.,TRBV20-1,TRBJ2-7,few,CRLRVPRGTYEQYF,TGCAGACTGAGGGTCCCGAGAGGAACCTACGAGCAGTACTTC
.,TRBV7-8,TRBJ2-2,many,CASTQTPLATFANTGELFF,TGTGCCAGCACCCAAACCCCGCTAGCGACCTTCGCGAACACCGGGGAGCTGTTTTTT
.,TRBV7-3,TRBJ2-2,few,CASRRPGDGELFF,TGTGCCAGCAGACGACCTGGAGACGGGGAGCTGTTTTTT
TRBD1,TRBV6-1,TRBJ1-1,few,CASRTQQGPGTEAFF,TGTGCCAGCAGAACTCAACAGGGGCCGGGGACTGAAGCTTTCTTT
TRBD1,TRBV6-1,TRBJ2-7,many,CASSEAGGTYEQYF,TGTGCCAGCAGTGAGGCAGGGGGCACCTACGAGCAGTACTTC
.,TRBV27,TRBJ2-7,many,CASSSRGEQYF,TGTGCCAGCAGTTCGCGAGGGGAGCAGTACTTC
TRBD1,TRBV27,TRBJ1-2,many,CASSSDRVGNYGYTF,TGTGCCAGCAGTTCCGACAGGGTGGGTAACTATGGCTACACCTTC
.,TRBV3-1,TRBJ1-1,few,CASSQVGSEAFF,TGTGCCAGCAGCCAAGTGGGTTCTGAAGCTTTCTTT
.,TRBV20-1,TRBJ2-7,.,CSARGRLHFYEQYF,TGCAGTGCTAGGGGACGGCTACATTTCTACGAGCAGTACTTC
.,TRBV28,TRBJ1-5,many,CASRAGEFNQPQHF,TGTGCCAGCAGGGCAGGGGAGTTTAATCAGCCCCAGCATTTT
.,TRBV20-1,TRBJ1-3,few,CSARNRVGSGNTIYF,TGCAGTGCTAGAAACAGGGTCGGCTCTGGAAACACCATATATTTT
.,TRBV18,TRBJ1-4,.,CASSTWGEKLFF,TGTGCCAGCTCAACATGGGGGGAAAAACTGTTTTTT
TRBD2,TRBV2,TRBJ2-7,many,CASSDLGGLNEQYF,TGTGCCAGCAGTGATCTGGGGGGGTTGAACGAGCAGTACTTC
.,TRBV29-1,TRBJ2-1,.,CSVEEGARYNEQFF,TGCAGCGTTGAAGAGGGGGCGCGATACAATGAGCAGTTCTTC
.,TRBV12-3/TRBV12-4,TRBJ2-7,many,CASSSTSSYEQYF,TGTGCCAGCAGTTCTACCAGCTCCTACGAGCAGTACTTC
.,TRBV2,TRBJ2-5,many,CASSEVLVKETQYF,TGTGCCAGCAGTGAAGTCCTAGTCAAAGAGACCCAGTACTTC
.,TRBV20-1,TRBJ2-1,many,CSARDQGNEQFF,TGCAGTGCTAGAGATCAGGGCAATGAGCAGTTCTTC